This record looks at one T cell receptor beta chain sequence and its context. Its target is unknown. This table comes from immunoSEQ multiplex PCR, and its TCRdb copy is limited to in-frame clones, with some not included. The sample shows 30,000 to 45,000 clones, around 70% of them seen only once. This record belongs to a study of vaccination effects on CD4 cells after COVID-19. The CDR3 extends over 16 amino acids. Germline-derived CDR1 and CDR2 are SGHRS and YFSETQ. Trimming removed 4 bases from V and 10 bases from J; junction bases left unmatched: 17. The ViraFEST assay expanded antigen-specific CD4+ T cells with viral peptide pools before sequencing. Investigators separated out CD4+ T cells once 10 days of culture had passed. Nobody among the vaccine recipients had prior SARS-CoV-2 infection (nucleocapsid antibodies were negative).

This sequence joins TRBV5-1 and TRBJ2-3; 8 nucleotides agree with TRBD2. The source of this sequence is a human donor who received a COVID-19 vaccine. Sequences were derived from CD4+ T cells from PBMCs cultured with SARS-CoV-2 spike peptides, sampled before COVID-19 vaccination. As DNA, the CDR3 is TGCGCCAGCAGCCTCGTAACTAGCGGACCGGGGGAGGCGCAGTATTTT. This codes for CASSLVTSGPGEAQYF.